This T cell receptor beta chain emerged from a study of blood T cell repertoires in COVID-19. In the study overall: There were acute and convalescent COVID-19 samples, and they came from the United States, Italy and Spain. T cells, B-cell-depleted T cells, or PBMCs provided the cDNA or gDNA that served as material.

In the case of this clone: Other DNA sequences in the sample encode the same CDR3.

Authors' analysis steps: Cell counts per sample came from amplifying reference gene primers. Only in-frame clones appear in the TCRdb table, and some are missing; sequencing was by immunoSEQ multiplex PCR. The V and J calls and clone size come from that table; D and trimming were worked out from the DNA. The sample lists about 260,000 clones, 87% seen once, with less than 1.6% in the top ten. CDR3 size: 14 residues. The V end was cut by 0 bases, the J end by 5 bases, with 8 bases between. The germline V gene encodes CDR1 SGHRS and CDR2 YFSETQ. The chain carries TRBV5-1 and TRBJ1-4, with D possibly matching TRBD1 (5 bases). The receptor was isolated from a woman aged 40 to 55 who had recovered from COVID-19. Sequenced sample: peripheral blood. CDR3 region: CASSLGQGNEKLFF. The DNA for the CDR3 is TGCGCCAGCAGCTTGGGGCAGGGAAATGAAAAACTGTTTTTT.